The rows below give T cell receptor beta chains drawn from one sample of a study of early T cells in non-severe SARS-CoV-2 infection. TCRdb used MiXCR to reprocess the 5' RACE reads, holding one entry per CDR3 protein. Of tens of thousands of distinct CDR3 sequences in the sample, roughly 5.4% were seen once. Sequenced input: whole blood. Receptors were obtained from an adult who was a healthcare worker with PCR-confirmed SARS-CoV-2 infection or an uninfected control (not recorded which). The CDR3 runs from the conserved cysteine through the conserved F or W. The order of the fields is clone size, J gene, D gene, V gene, CDR3 DNA, CDR3 protein. The D gene is left open where the match is weak. Clone sizes are given selectively: once, few, many, or a class where the clone is expanded.

many TRBJ2-3 NA TRBV6-6 TGTGCCAGCACCTCCCCGACTACTAGCACAGATACGCAGTATTTT CASTSPTTSTDTQYF
many TRBJ2-5 NA TRBV7-6 TGTGCCAGCAGCCCGGGGGAAGGAGAGACCCAGTACTTC CASSPGEGETQYF
many TRBJ2-1 NA TRBV6-2/TRBV6-3 TGTGCCAGCGGGGGGCGCTCCTACAATGAGCAGTTCTTC CASGGRSYNEQFF
many TRBJ2-3 NA TRBV7-9 TGTGCCAGCAGCTTAGGGTCAGGGTCAGATACGCAGTATTTT CASSLGSGSDTQYF
NA TRBJ2-7 NA TRBV20-1 TGCAGTGCCCACCGGGACGCACACTCCTACGAGCAGTACTTC CSAHRDAHSYEQYF
few TRBJ1-1 NA TRBV5-1 TGCGCCAGCGGCCAAGGGCGGACTGAAGCTTTCTTT CASGQGRTEAFF
many TRBJ2-5 NA TRBV21-1 TGTGCCAGCAGCCTACGGGAGTTCGATTGGGAGACCCAGTACTTC CASSLREFDWETQYF
many TRBJ2-1 TRBD2 TRBV7-9 TGTGCCAGCAGCTCCACGACTAGCGGGGTGTCCTACAATGAGCAGTTCTTC CASSSTTSGVSYNEQFF
NA TRBJ2-7 NA TRBV7-2 TGTGCCAGCAGCCCAAGGAGGTACGAGCAGTACTTC CASSPRRYEQYF
NA TRBJ2-2 NA TRBV7-6 TGTGCCAGCAGCGCCCCTGGGGGCACCGGGGAGCTGTTTTTT CASSAPGGTGELFF
NA TRBJ2-3 NA TRBV7-9 TGTGCCAGCAGCTTAGCGGCCCCCGTGGATACGCAGTATTTT CASSLAAPVDTQYF
few TRBJ2-7 TRBD1 TRBV7-9 TGTGCCAGCAGCTTAGAGGGACAGGGGGCACACGAGCAGTACTTC CASSLEGQGAHEQYF
many TRBJ2-7 NA TRBV7-2 TGTGCCAGCAGCTTCAAACACGGCAAGCAGTACTTC CASSFKHGKQYF
many TRBJ2-3 TRBD1 TRBV10-2 TGCGCCAGCAGTGTTACAGGGGTGTTTACCGCTACGCAGTATTTT CASSVTGVFTATQYF
few TRBJ2-3 NA TRBV2 TGTGCCTGGAGGGGGGCGGATACGCAGTATTTT CAWRGADTQYF
few TRBJ1-1 NA TRBV7-9 TGTGCCAGCAGCTTAACTAGTATGAACACTGAAGCTTTCTTT CASSLTSMNTEAFF
many TRBJ1-2 NA TRBV4-3 TGCGCCAGCAGCCAAGATTCGACAGAGACTTATGGCTACACCTTC CASSQDSTETYGYTF
many TRBJ2-3 TRBD1 TRBV2 TGTGCCAGCAGTGCGGGACAGCCTGGAGATACGCAGTATTTT CASSAGQPGDTQYF
NA TRBJ2-3 TRBD2 TRBV20-1 TGCAGTGCTAATAGCGGGGGGGCAGCAGATACGCAGTATTTT CSANSGGAADTQYF
many TRBJ1-5 NA TRBV10-2 TGCGCCAGCAGTGACGAGGGCGATCAGCCCCAGCATTTT CASSDEGDQPQHF
few TRBJ1-5 NA TRBV6-2/TRBV6-3 TGTGCCAGCAAGTCGGGGGCAGAAAATCAGCCCCAGCATTTT CASKSGAENQPQHF
many TRBJ2-1 TRBD1 TRBV5-4 TGTGCCAGCAGCGGGACAGGGGTCGGGGTTAATGAGCAGTTCTTC CASSGTGVGVNEQFF
many TRBJ1-6 NA TRBV7-6 TGTGCCAGCAGCCCCGGACAGCTTAATTCACCCCTCCACTTT CASSPGQLNSPLHF
many TRBJ2-6 NA TRBV5-6 TGTGCCAGCAGCTTAGGCCCAGGGACCCTCTCTGGGGCCAACGTCCTGACTTTC CASSLGPGTLSGANVLTF
many TRBJ1-2 NA TRBV12-3/TRBV12-4 TGTGCCAGCAGTTTCGGTGGGCCGCTAGGCTACACCTTC CASSFGGPLGYTF
few TRBJ2-5 TRBD1 TRBV7-9 TGTGCCAGCAGCCCAATGGGTGGTACAGGGGGGAAAGAGACCCAGTACTTC CASSPMGGTGGKETQYF
NA TRBJ1-2 NA TRBV18 TGTGCCAGCTCACCAGAGGCAGGACCCTATGGCTACACCTTC CASSPEAGPYGYTF
NA TRBJ2-3 NA TRBV29-1 TGCAGCGTGCCCCCCGGTTACACAGATACGCAGTATTTT CSVPPGYTDTQYF
medium-sized TRBJ1-1 NA TRBV11-2 TGTGCCAGCAGCTCTAGACTTGGGGGGGACACTGAAGCTTTCTTT CASSSRLGGDTEAFF
many TRBJ1-2 NA TRBV7-2 TGTGCCAGCAGCTTAGCGCCGGAACTCGTTAACTATGGCTACACCTTC CASSLAPELVNYGYTF
many TRBJ2-3 NA TRBV12-3/TRBV12-4 TGTGCCAGCACCCTTCCCGGGACTTCTCATACGCAGTATTTT CASTLPGTSHTQYF
NA TRBJ2-5 TRBD2 TRBV4-2 TGTGCCAGCAGCCAAGGGGTAGCGGGGGGTCAGATGACCCAGTACTTC CASSQGVAGGQMTQYF
NA TRBJ1-1 NA TRBV7-8 TGTGCCAGCAGCCGCTTGTCGGCCACTGAAGCTTTCTTT CASSRLSATEAFF
many TRBJ2-1 TRBD1 TRBV19 TGTGCCACCGGACAGGGGGCGTCCTACAATGAGCAGTTCTTC CATGQGASYNEQFF
NA TRBJ2-1 TRBD2 TRBV10-3 TGTGCCATCAGTGATCGAGTAGCGGGGAGCTCCTACAATGAGCAGTTCTTC CAISDRVAGSSYNEQFF
many TRBJ2-6 TRBD1 TRBV7-6 TGTGCCAGCAGCTTAAGGACAGGGACAGGGGCCAACGTCCTGACTTTC CASSLRTGTGANVLTF
NA TRBJ2-2 TRBD2 TRBV12-3/TRBV12-4 TGTGCCAGCAGTTTTTCAGGACTAGCGGGGGGAGTTACCGGGGAGCTGTTTTTT CASSFSGLAGGVTGELFF
many TRBJ2-5 NA TRBV20-1 TGCAGTGCTAGAGATCGAATAGGTCAAGAGACCCAGTACTTC CSARDRIGQETQYF
many TRBJ1-1 NA TRBV7-6 TGTGCCAGCAGCTTAGAAGGGGCCGAAGCTTTCTTT CASSLEGAEAFF
many TRBJ2-2 NA TRBV11-3 TGTGCCAGCAGCTTACGCGACGGGACCGGGGAGCTGTTTTTT CASSLRDGTGELFF
NA TRBJ1-2 TRBD1 TRBV7-2 TGTGCCAGCAGCCCCGGACAGGGAGAAGTAAATGGCTACACCTTC CASSPGQGEVNGYTF
many TRBJ2-2 NA TRBV24-1 TGTGCCACCATGGGGGAGTCGAACACCGGGGAGCTGTTTTTT CATMGESNTGELFF
few TRBJ2-3 NA TRBV20-1 TGCAGTGCTAACAGGGATGGCACAGATACGCAGTATTTT CSANRDGTDTQYF
many TRBJ1-1 NA TRBV7-9 TGTGCCAGCAGCAGTCCCGGGACAAGCATGAACACTGAAGCTTTCTTT CASSSPGTSMNTEAFF
few TRBJ2-3 NA TRBV7-6 TGTGCCAGCAGCTTATGGAACCGGGCCACAGATACGCAGTATTTT CASSLWNRATDTQYF
many TRBJ2-5 NA TRBV12-3/TRBV12-4 TGTGCCAGCAGTTTGGTACAGGGAGGGCAAGAGACCCAGTACTTC CASSLVQGGQETQYF
many TRBJ2-5 TRBD1 TRBV2 TGTGCCAGCTTTTCGGACAGGAAAGAGACCCAGTACTTC CASFSDRKETQYF
many TRBJ2-1 NA TRBV7-2 TGTGCCAGCAGCTTAAGAGGAGTAGCGCCGCAGTTCTTC CASSLRGVAPQFF
many TRBJ2-5 TRBD2 TRBV7-9 TGTGCCAGCAGCTTCGCGGGGGAAGAGACCCAGTACTTC CASSFAGEETQYF
many TRBJ2-3 TRBD1 TRBV7-9 TGTGCCAGCAGCATCTCCCAGGGGGCAGATACGCAGTATTTT CASSISQGADTQYF
many TRBJ1-5 NA TRBV19 TGTGCCAGTAGTATATATGGCAGGGGCAACCAGCCCCAGCATTTT CASSIYGRGNQPQHF
NA TRBJ2-7 TRBD1 TRBV6-5 TGTGCCAGCAGTTACTCGACAGGGGGGTACGAGCAGTACTTC CASSYSTGGYEQYF
many TRBJ1-2 TRBD1 TRBV7-9 TGTGCCAGCAGCTTAGTAGGGACAGACTATGGCTACACCTTC CASSLVGTDYGYTF
many TRBJ1-2 TRBD1 TRBV2 TGTGCCAGCACCAAGGACAGGGACTATGGCTACACCTTC CASTKDRDYGYTF
many TRBJ2-5 NA TRBV29-1 TGCAGCGTTTCGTCAGCTCTCCTGAAGACCCAGTACTTC CSVSSALLKTQYF